This TCR beta chain is drawn from a study of blood T cells in healthy people across ages. Alongside a J-beta primer mix, a sample-barcoded 5' primer served in a second PCR lasting about 7 to 12 cycles. TCRdb ran MiXCR on the 5' RACE reads and lists one entry per CDR3 protein. The sample consists of about 780,000 distinct CDR3 sequences, about a quarter of them appearing once. This clonotype came up a few times. Its matching antigen is unknown. Germline V CDR1 and CDR2: SGHAT, FQNNGV. This CDR3 contains 15 residues. The study, taken as a whole, reports: PBMC samples, being unsorted, prevented any conclusive comparison of naive and antigen-experienced cells.

Separately, the same data were catalogued under a study of T cells of mothers and their children.

Sequenced sample: blood. The sequence was obtained from a boy younger than 18 in good health. The J gene is TRBJ2-5, the V gene TRBV11-2; tentative D call: TRBD2 (5 bases). The DNA end lines up better with TRBJ2-1; the J call may be wrong. As DNA, the CDR3 is TGTGCCAGCAGCAGACAAACGGGGTATGCTAATGAGCAGTTCTTC. This translates into CASSRQTGYANEQFF.